Listed below are T cell receptor beta chains from one sample, sequenced in a study of T cell responses to AZD1222 COVID-19 vaccine. Generated by immunoSEQ multiplex PCR, the TCRdb table keeps only in-frame clones and is missing some. The data contain about 190,000 clones, more than 75% of them singletons. Sequenced here: peripheral blood, sampled on day 0 of MenACWY control vaccination. These receptors came from an adult in good health. The CDR3 runs from the conserved cysteine through the conserved F or W. The order of the fields is clone size, J gene, D gene, V gene, CDR3 protein, CDR3 DNA. D genes are given only for firm matches. Only part of the rows carry a size: once, few, many, or a class if the clone is expanded.

abundance: .; j_gene: TRBJ1-3; d_gene: TRBD1; v_gene: TRBV28; CDR3aa: CASSSGTVGNTIYF; CDR3nt: TGTGCCAGCAGTTCGGGGACAGTGGGAAACACCATATATTTT
abundance: few; j_gene: TRBJ2-1; d_gene: .; v_gene: TRBV2; CDR3aa: CASSALVNYEQFF; CDR3nt: TGTGCCAGCAGTGCCCTAGTCAACTATGAGCAGTTCTTC
abundance: .; j_gene: TRBJ1-2; d_gene: .; v_gene: TRBV7-8; CDR3aa: CASSLGGGGANYGYTF; CDR3nt: TGTGCCAGCAGCTTAGGGGGAGGTGGGGCCAACTATGGCTACACCTTC
abundance: .; j_gene: TRBJ1-3; d_gene: .; v_gene: TRBV7-2; CDR3aa: CASSQRGPTGNTIYF; CDR3nt: TGTGCCAGCAGCCAAAGGGGACCCACCGGAAACACCATATATTTT
abundance: .; j_gene: TRBJ2-6; d_gene: TRBD2; v_gene: TRBV3-1/TRBV3-2; CDR3aa: CASSQAPSGSGANVLTF; CDR3nt: TGTGCCAGCAGCCAAGCTCCTAGCGGCTCTGGGGCCAACGTCCTGACTTTC
abundance: .; j_gene: TRBJ2-7; d_gene: .; v_gene: TRBV6-5; CDR3aa: CASMGPYEQYF; CDR3nt: TGTGCCAGCATGGGCCCCTACGAGCAGTACTTC
abundance: few; j_gene: TRBJ2-7; d_gene: .; v_gene: TRBV7-2; CDR3aa: CASSPAYEQYF; CDR3nt: TGTGCCAGCAGCCCAGCCTACGAGCAGTACTTC
abundance: once; j_gene: TRBJ2-2; d_gene: .; v_gene: TRBV5-6; CDR3aa: CASRESAGELFF; CDR3nt: TGTGCCAGCAGGGAGAGCGCGGGGGAGCTGTTTTTT
abundance: .; j_gene: TRBJ2-7; d_gene: TRBD2; v_gene: TRBV7-2; CDR3aa: CASSSGWSGGTYEQYF; CDR3nt: TGTGCCAGCAGCTCCGGGTGGTCGGGAGGCACCTACGAGCAGTACTTC
abundance: .; j_gene: TRBJ1-5; d_gene: .; v_gene: TRBV15; CDR3aa: CATSRGRFGQPQHF; CDR3nt: TGTGCCACCAGCAGAGGAAGATTTGGTCAGCCCCAGCATTTT
abundance: .; j_gene: TRBJ2-7; d_gene: TRBD2; v_gene: TRBV28; CDR3aa: CASSLGSAGGSYEQYF; CDR3nt: TGTGCCAGCAGCCTAGGGTCCGCGGGAGGCTCCTACGAGCAGTACTTC
abundance: .; j_gene: TRBJ2-3; d_gene: TRBD2; v_gene: TRBV3-1/TRBV3-2; CDR3aa: CASSQGTSGSTDTQYF; CDR3nt: TGTGCCAGCAGCCAAGGGACTAGCGGATCCACAGATACGCAGTATTTT
abundance: .; j_gene: TRBJ2-5; d_gene: .; v_gene: TRBV30; CDR3aa: CAWRTGVEETQYF; CDR3nt: TGTGCCTGGAGGACAGGAGTGGAAGAGACCCAGTACTTC
abundance: few; j_gene: TRBJ1-5; d_gene: .; v_gene: TRBV28; CDR3aa: CASSLYVREDGQPQHF; CDR3nt: TGTGCCAGCAGTTTATACGTCAGGGAAGATGGCCAGCCCCAGCATTTT